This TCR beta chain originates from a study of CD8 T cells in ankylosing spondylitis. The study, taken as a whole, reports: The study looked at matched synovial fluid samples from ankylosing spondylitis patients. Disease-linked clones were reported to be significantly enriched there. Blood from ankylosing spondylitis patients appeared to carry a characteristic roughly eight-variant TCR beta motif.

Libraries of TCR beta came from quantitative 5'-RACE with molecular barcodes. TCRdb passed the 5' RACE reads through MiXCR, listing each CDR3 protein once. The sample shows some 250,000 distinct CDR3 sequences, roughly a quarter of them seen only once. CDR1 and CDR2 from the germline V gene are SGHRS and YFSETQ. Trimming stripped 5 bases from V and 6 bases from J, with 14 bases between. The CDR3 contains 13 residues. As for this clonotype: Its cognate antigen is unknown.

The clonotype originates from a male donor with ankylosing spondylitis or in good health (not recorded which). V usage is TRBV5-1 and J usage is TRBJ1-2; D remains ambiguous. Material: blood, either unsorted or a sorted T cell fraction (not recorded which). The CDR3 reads CASSPSGFDGYTF. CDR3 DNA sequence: TGCGCCAGCAGTCCATCGGGGTTTGATGGCTACACCTTC.